This entry describes one T cell receptor (beta chain). There are a few counts of this clonotype. Its antigen has not been determined. No per-base quality is available; no much larger clone lies one base away. The data were obtained in a study of molecular identifiers for immune sequencing clone quantification (dated by TCRdb to the late 2010s). Looking at the study overall: For a replicate experiment, RNA from roughly 20,000 or 100,000 naive CD8 T cells was divided into five aliquots, of which four were sequenced. This methods study used CD8 T cells to benchmark TCR RNA copy counting and molecular-identifier clustering-based TCR repertoire sequencing (MIDCIRS).

CDR1 MNHNS and CDR2 SASEGT were looked up in the germline V gene. V was cut back by 7 bases and J by 3 bases, leaving a gap of 21 bases between them. The CDR3 numbers 16 residues from cysteine through phenylalanine. Only CDR3 DNA remains: 48 bases, in frame from the first base. The library was built by means of PCR. The data were produced on a NextSeq 500. Bulk TCR libraries were made following a previously described method, with the TCR primers given in Table S5. The Qiagen AllPrep DNA/RNA kit was used to purify total RNA. Before analysis, reads from multiple sequencing runs of the same library were pooled. The study's own analysis went as follows. Reads were retained only if their TCR constant sequence matched exactly, and those retained reads were trimmed to 150 nt and grouped according to their 12-nt molecular barcodes. Reads in each barcode group were sub-clustered using a 15% Levenshtein threshold, and a quality-weighted consensus sequence was built for each RNA molecule. Non-functional sequences were excluded, and lower-count sequences lying one edit away from another sequence were also excluded. Based on a fit of two negative binomial distributions, barcode sub-clusters having less than 20% of the maximum read count were discarded. Starting from the raw public reads, TCRdb applied fastp trimming at Q25, assembled clones with MiXCR and retained in-frame beta chains. Every entry covers one CDR3 protein and lists the most common genes and DNA from its rows. The V and J calls were determined by TCRdb, not by the authors. This sample comprises nearly 650,000 distinct CDR3 sequences, 25% of them detected only once. The ten largest account for about 0.78% of the sample.

Libraries of naive CD8 T cells were built from approximately 20,000 to 980,000 sorted cells, with 10%, 30% or 50% of the purified RNA used. On a BD FACSAria II, naive CD8 T cells were FACS-sorted as CD8+CD4-CCR7+CD45RA+ and collected into RLT Plus buffer. To test detection sensitivity, Jurkat RNA equal to around 11 TCR copies was added to samples of roughly 17,000-1,100,000 naive CD8 T cells. CD8 T cells were enriched with RosetteSep CD8+ T Cell Enrichment Cocktail and Ficoll-Paque, followed by ACK red cell lysis. On the study overall, not on this receptor specifically: Highly expanded clone sizes could be underestimated because identical TCR molecules may share a barcode. When barcode sub-clustering was left out, chimeric consensus sequences inflated TCR diversity, with chimeras reaching as high as 47%. In CMV-specific effector cells, clones with more than 20 RNA copies contained over 99% of molecules, whereas in naive cells such clones contained under 1% of molecules. Spiked-in Jurkat TCR RNA (approximately 10 copies' worth), which is not part of the donor repertoire, was contained in the naive libraries. Modeling indicated around 3 TCR RNA copies recovered per cell, compared with around 10 by digital PCR, which implies a capture efficiency of 25% to 35%. Spiked-in Jurkat TCR RNA equivalent to a single cell was reported to be detectable even among approximately 1.1 million naive CD8 T cells.

This sequence was found in a human donor in good health. Some libraries in this study had Jurkat cell RNA spiked in. Sample: naive CD8+ T cells from blood, with Jurkat cell RNA spiked in. The meaning of the sample's cell subset or site label: FACS-sorted CD8+CD4-CCR7+CD45RA+ naive T cells. This sequence uses TRBV6-1 and TRBJ2-5; 5 matching bases give a weak D call of TRBD2. The CDR3 protein sequence reads: CASNPWGDTRKETQYF. The nucleotide sequence is TGTGCCAGCAACCCCTGGGGAGACACAAGAAAAGAGACCCAGTACTTC.